A single sample is the source of the 20 T cell receptor beta chains below, sequenced in a study of OX40 agonist ivuxolimab in advanced cancers. TCRdb's copy holds only in-frame clones and misses some; the assay was immunoSEQ multiplex PCR. The repertoire holds tens of thousands of clones, 80% seen once, with around 4% in the top ten. The source was CD4+ or CD8+ T cells sorted from blood, collected in a trial of the OX40 agonist ivuxolimab. The source is an adult with an advanced solid tumor such as melanoma, head and neck, liver or kidney cancer.

V and J are TRBV5-4 and TRBJ1-1; a weak D match, TRBD1 (6 bases). The CDR3 runs 16 residues. Per germline, CDR1 SGHNT and CDR2 YYREEE (reference sequence). V was pared by 4 bases and J by 4 bases, with 20 bases between. The CDR3 region is CASSRFGQGRGTEAFF. The CDR3 coding sequence is TGTGCCAGCAGCCGCTTCGGGCAGGGGAGAGGCACTGAAGCTTTCTTT.

The rearrangement joins TRBV5-1 to TRBJ2-1; 11 nucleotides match TRBD2. The CDR3 has 16 amino acids. Unmatched junction bases numbered 6, after V lost 0 bases and J lost 7 bases. Per the germline V gene, CDR1 is SGHRS and CDR2 is YFSETQ. The CDR3 nucleotides are TGCGCCAGCAGCTTGGCCATGGGGACTAGCGGAAATGAGCAGTTCTTC. This encodes CASSLAMGTSGNEQFF.

The chain joins TRBV28 to TRBJ1-2; no clear D gene. The CDR3 has 14 amino acids. V lost 10 bases, J lost 0 bases, and 15 bases lay in between. Germline V CDR1 and CDR2: MDHEN, SYDVKM. CDR3 in amino acids: CAIHTQRTNYGYTF. In DNA form, the CDR3 reads TGTGCCATACATACTCAACGGACTAACTATGGCTACACCTTC.

A single count supports this clone. The chain combines TRBV11-3 with TRBJ2-1, with D maybe TRBD2 (5 bases). Trimming shortened V by 1 base and J by 6 bases, and 10 bases separated the two germline ends. Germline V CDR1 and CDR2: SGHNT, YENEEA. The length of the CDR3 is 14 residues. The CDR3 here is CASSLGEGFNEQFF. CDR3 bases: TGTGCCAGCAGCTTAGGCGAGGGCTTCAATGAGCAGTTCTTC.

V usage is TRBV6-1 and J usage is TRBJ1-5; tentative D call: TRBD1 (5 bases). CDR3 size: 13 residues. Trimming shortened V by 5 bases and J by 4 bases, and 9 bases separated the two germline ends. The V gene's germline CDR1 is MNHNS and CDR2 SASEGT. The CDR3 here is CASSRQGNQPQHF. The CDR3 nucleotides are TGTGCCAGCAGTAGGCAGGGTAATCAGCCCCAGCATTTT.

V and J are TRBV5-6 and TRBJ1-1, with D uncertain. Trimming pared 2 bases from V and 4 bases from J, leaving 15 bases between. Germline V lookup: CDR1 SGHDT, CDR2 YYEEEE. The CDR3 totals 15 residues. CDR3 sequence reads: CASSLGGQVGTEAFF. The CDR3 bases are TGTGCCAGCAGCTTAGGTGGGCAGGTGGGCACTGAAGCTTTCTTT.

The table lists this clone with a count of one. CDR3: CASSLGQSYEQYF. The CDR3 nucleotides are TGTGCCAGCAGTTTGGGGCAGTCCTACGAGCAGTACTTC. This chain links TRBV28 with TRBJ2-7; D possibly corresponds to TRBD1 (5 bases). Germline assignment: CDR1 MDHEN and CDR2 SYDVKM. Trimming cost V 3 bases and J 1 base, with 7 bases left between them. The CDR3 is 13 residues long.

The chain links TRBV5-4 to TRBJ2-1, with a weak D call TRBD2 (5 bases). Germline V gene sequence: CDR1 SGHNT, CDR2 YYREEE (reference sequence). This CDR3 has 15 amino acids. The V and J ends lost 4 bases and 5 bases respectively, with 16 bases between them. The CDR3 region is CASSPGRGKDNEQFF. Here the CDR3 DNA reads TGTGCCAGCAGCCCAGGCAGAGGGAAGGACAATGAGCAGTTCTTC.

This rearrangement joins TRBV27 to TRBJ1-2; 7 bases fit TRBD1. Trimming cost V 2 bases and J 3 bases; bases outside gene matches: 0. Germline CDR1 and CDR2: MNHEY and SMNVEV (reference sequence). The CDR3 covers 13 residues. The CDR3: CASSLDRDYGYTF. The CDR3, as DNA: TGTGCCAGCAGTTTAGACAGGGACTATGGCTACACCTTC.

V gene TRBV7-6 combines with J gene TRBJ2-3; 8 bases are a match to TRBD2. The trim removed 5 bases at V and 2 bases at J, leaving 21 bases unmatched. CDR1 SGHVS and CDR2 FNYEAQ come from the germline V gene. There are 20 residues in the CDR3. CDR3 sequence (DNA): TGTGCCAGCAGCCCGGGGCTAGGGCGGGGGGACCCCAGATTCACAGATACGCAGTATTTT. Translated: CASSPGLGRGDPRFTDTQYF. The full variable domain, in which reference TRBV7-6 and TRBJ2-3 provide the parts outside the CDR3, is GAGVSQSPRYKVTKRGQDVALRCDPISGHVSLYWYRQALGQGPEFLTYFNYEAQQDKSGLPNDRFSAERPEGSISTLTIQRTEQRDSAMYRCASSPGLGRGDPRFTDTQYFGPGTRLTVL.

The rearrangement links TRBV7-2 to TRBJ2-3; 14 nucleotides align to TRBD2. Losses at the gene ends were 4 bases for V and 0 bases for J; bases not matched to a gene: 9. Germline loops: CDR1 SGHTA, CDR2 FQGNSA. CDR3 size: 19 residues. Here the CDR3 reads CASSWPGLAGDTSTDTQYF. Written as DNA, the CDR3 is TGTGCCAGCAGCTGGCCGGGACTAGCGGGGGATACTAGCACAGATACGCAGTATTTT.

V gene TRBV6-5 combines with J gene TRBJ1-2; 9 positions agree with TRBD1. This CDR3 region has 15 residues. The V segment lost 4 bases and the J segment 9 bases; nucleotides outside the gene matches: 12. CDR1 is MNHEY and CDR2 is SVGAGI in the germline V gene. The CDR3 nucleotides are TGTGCCAGCAGTTTCGACGCCCACAGGGGGCTGCGCTACACCTTC. Amino acids: CASSFDAHRGLRYTF.

The J gene is TRBJ2-3, the V gene TRBV7-3; D is perhaps TRBD1 (6 bases). The length of the CDR3 is 15 residues. The V end lost 0 bases, the J end lost 6 bases, and 13 bases lay between the germline ends. Germline V gives CDR1 SGHTA, CDR2 FQGTGA. In DNA form, the CDR3 reads TGTGCCAGCAGCTTAACGGGACAAGAAAGGGATACGCAGTATTTT. Its translation is CASSLTGQERDTQYF. Full variable domain (outside the CDR3, taken from reference TRBV7-3 and TRBJ2-3): GAGVSQTPSNKVTEKGKYVELRCDPISGHTALYWYRQSLGQGPEFLIYFQGTGAADDSGLPNDRFFAVRPEGSVSTLKIQRTERGDSAVYLCASSLTGQERDTQYFGPGTRLTVL.

The chain combines TRBV11-2 with TRBJ2-3, with 16 bases aligning to TRBD2. With V trimmed by 5 bases and J by 2 bases, 4 bases remained unmatched. The CDR3 runs to 17 residues. CDR1 and CDR2 from the germline V gene are SGHAT and FQNNGV. The CDR3 sequence is CASSLGLAGGPTDTQYF. CDR3 sequence (DNA): TGTGCCAGCAGCCTGGGACTAGCGGGGGGGCCCACAGATACGCAGTATTTT.

V is TRBV4-1 and J is TRBJ2-7; D uncertain. V lost 4 bases and J 0 bases, leaving 22 bases between the germline ends. Germline V lookup: CDR1 MGHRA, CDR2 YSYEKL. The CDR3 covers 18 residues. CDR3 nucleotide sequence: TGCGCCAGCAGCCCACCTCCTGGGCTACCTGGTACCTCCTACGAGCAGTACTTC. Translated: CASSPPPGLPGTSYEQYF.

This rearrangement joins TRBV6-5 to TRBJ2-3; no definite D call. Trimming stripped 0 bases from V and 4 bases from J, with 8 bases between. The V gene's germline CDR1 is MNHEY and CDR2 SVGAGI. This CDR3 has 14 residues. The CDR3 DNA sequence: TGTGCCAGCAGTTACTCAGGGCCCCCAGATACGCAGTATTTT. Its translation is CASSYSGPPDTQYF.

This sequence joins TRBV11-2 and TRBJ1-5; maybe TRBD1 (5 bases). The germline V gene encodes CDR1 SGHAT and CDR2 FQNNGV. Trimming took 3 bases from V and 7 from J, leaving 10 bases between them. CDR3 size: 13 residues. In DNA form, the CDR3 reads TGTGCCAGCAGCTTGAACAGGAACCAGCCCCAGCATTTT. Encoded protein: CASSLNRNQPQHF.

V usage is TRBV9 and J usage is TRBJ2-3, with 9 positions matching TRBD2. The CDR3 extends over 16 amino acids. Germline trimming cut 2 bases from V and 3 bases from J; bases unmatched to any gene: 7. The germline V gene encodes CDR1 SGDLS and CDR2 YYNGEE. In DNA, the CDR3 is TGTGCCAGCAGCGTGATAGCGGGAGCGGGGACAGATACGCAGTATTTT. It translates to CASSVIAGAGTDTQYF.

The chain is built from TRBV5-6 and TRBJ1-1; D is ambiguous. The CDR3 runs to 11 residues. Germline V gene sequence: CDR1 SGHDT, CDR2 YYEEEE. V was pared by 1 base and J by 2 bases, with 0 bases between. The CDR3 region has the DNA TGTGCCAGCAGCTTGAACACTGAAGCTTTCTTT. It codes for CASSLNTEAFF.

The J gene is TRBJ2-5, the V gene TRBV18; a weak D match, TRBD2 (6 bases). Germline V gene data show CDR1 as KGHSH and CDR2 as LQKENI. The CDR3 consists of 14 residues. Between the trimmed V and J ends, which lost 6 bases and 5 bases, there was a span of 16 bases. CDR3 bases: TGTGCCAGCTCTCCCCCCCCGGGAGCGGAGACCCAGTACTTC. Residues: CASSPPPGAETQYF. The full variable domain, with the rest looked up from reference TRBV18 and TRBJ2-5, is NAGVMQNPRHLVRRRGQEARLRCSPMKGHSHVYWYRQLPEEGLKFMVYLQKENIIDESGMPKERFSAEFPKEGPSILRIQQVVRGDSAAYFCASSPPPGAETQYFGPGTRLLVL.